The 25 T cell receptor beta chains below all came from one sample that was sequenced in a study of blood T cell repertoires in COVID-19. Only in-frame clones appear in the TCRdb table, and some are missing; sequencing was by immunoSEQ multiplex PCR. This table has about 180,000 clones, approximately 88% appearing once. Sequencing was performed on peripheral blood. The receptor set was obtained from a woman in her thirties or forties with COVID-19, enrolled during active disease.

This chain links TRBV18 with TRBJ1-1; TRBD1 agrees at 7 bases. Germline V gives CDR1 KGHSH, CDR2 LQKENI. The length of the CDR3 is 16 residues. J lost 3 bases, V lost 2 bases, and 9 bases had no gene match. CDR3 nucleotides: TGTGCCAGCTCACCATCTTCCAGGGGGGCGGACACTGAAGCTTTCTTT. This codes for CASSPSSRGADTEAFF.

V and J are TRBV7-2 and TRBJ2-3; 7 bases are a match to TRBD2. This CDR3 region has 15 residues. Germline CDR1 is SGHTA and CDR2 is FQGNSA. After removal of 5 bases from V and 8 bases from J, the junction contained 13 bases not matched to a gene. The CDR3 DNA reads TGTGCCAGCAGCCCTCTAGGCAGCGGGATGGGTACGCAGTATTTT. This encodes CASSPLGSGMGTQYF.

The chain uses TRBV28 and TRBJ1-1, with D maybe TRBD1 (5 bases). V dropped 4 bases and J dropped 1 base, with 13 bases sitting between them. Germline loops: CDR1 MDHEN, CDR2 SYDVKM. The CDR3 totals 15 residues. In DNA form, the CDR3 reads TGTGCCAGCAGTTCTTTACGGGGGAGGAACACTGAAGCTTTCTTT. Translation gives CASSSLRGRNTEAFF. Together with reference TRBV28 and TRBJ1-1, the CDR3 gives the full variable domain: DVKVTQSSRYLVKRTGEKVFLECVQDMDHENMFWYRQDPGLGLRLIYFSYDVKMKEKGDIPEGYSVSREKKERFSLILESASTNQTSMYLCASSSLRGRNTEAFFGQGTRLTVV.

The J gene is TRBJ1-2, the V gene TRBV6-5; 7 nucleotides align to TRBD1. The CDR3 has 12 residues. V trimming: 6 bases; J trimming: 7 bases; junction bases outside the gene matches: 5. Germline V gene data show CDR1 as MNHEY and CDR2 as SVGAGI. The CDR3 DNA reads as TGTGCCAGCAGCCGGACAGGTTTTGGCTACACCTTC. Translation: CASSRTGFGYTF.

In DNA, the CDR3 is TGTGCCAGCACCATCAGGCGGACAGGGATGACAGATACGCAGTATTTT. This translates into CASTIRRTGMTDTQYF. The chain joins TRBV6-6 to TRBJ2-3; TRBD1 matches at 8 bases. Germline lookup yields CDR1 MNHNY and CDR2 SVGAGI (reference sequence). Trimming took 7 bases from V and 3 from J; bases not matched to a gene: 12. The CDR3 totals 16 residues.

CDR3 amino acids: CASNLGQGGVTEAFF. For the CDR3, the DNA is TGTGCCAGCAACCTGGGACAGGGAGGAGTCACTGAAGCTTTCTTT. This chain uses TRBV2 with TRBJ1-1; 9 nucleotides line up with TRBD1. J was trimmed by 4 bases and V by 7 bases; bases with no gene match: 10. Germline V gives CDR1 SNHLY, CDR2 FYNNEI. CDR3 size: 15 residues.

The V gene is TRBV7-3, the J gene TRBJ2-3; 14 nucleotides line up with TRBD2. The CDR3 covers 18 residues. Germline trimming cut 1 base from V and 4 bases from J; bases unmatched to any gene: 7. Germline CDR1 SGHTA, CDR2 FQGTGA. The CDR3 protein is CASSLMKTSGRAADTQYF. The CDR3 DNA reads TGTGCCAGCAGCTTAATGAAGACTAGCGGGAGGGCGGCAGATACGCAGTATTTT.

This rearrangement joins TRBV5-1 to TRBJ1-3; D possibly corresponds to TRBD1 (5 bases). The germline V gene encodes CDR1 SGHRS and CDR2 YFSETQ. CDR3 length: 16 amino acids. V was clipped by 2 bases and J by 0 bases, with 12 bases between them. CDR3 residues: CASSFGGTSSGNTIYF. The CDR3 coding sequence is TGCGCCAGCAGCTTCGGGGGTACGAGCTCTGGAAACACCATATATTTT.

This chain uses TRBV11-2 with TRBJ1-1; D gene uncertain. The length of the CDR3 is 11 residues. Germline values: CDR1 SGHAT, CDR2 FQNNGV. V lost 1 base and J 11 bases, leaving 8 bases between the germline ends. For the CDR3, the DNA is TGTGCCAGCAGCTTAGCCTTGAGGGCTTTCTTT. Amino acids: CASSLALRAFF. The full variable domain, completed using reference TRBV11-2 and TRBJ1-1, is EAGVAQSPRYKIIEKRQSVAFWCNPISGHATLYWYQQILGQGPKLLIQFQNNGVVDDSQLPKDRFSAERLKGVDSTLKIQPAKLEDSAVYLCASSLALRAFFGQGTRLTVV.

The chain links TRBV7-9 to TRBJ1-1, with TRBD1 identical over 8 bases. The germline V gene has CDR1 SEHNR and CDR2 FQNEAQ (reference sequence). The CDR3 is 15 amino acids. The ends lost 7 bases at V and 2 bases at J; junction bases unmatched: 9. In nucleotides, the CDR3 is TGTGCCAGCAATCAGGGGGCCTTCATTAACACTGAAGCTTTCTTT. Residues: CASNQGAFINTEAFF.

The chain carries TRBV6-1 and TRBJ2-7, with D hard to call. V was shortened by 1 base and J by 4 bases, with 14 bases between the two germline ends. The CDR3 has 15 residues. Germline V gives CDR1 MNHNS, CDR2 SASEGT. DNA for the CDR3: TGTGCCAGCAGTGAAGGTCCCAGCGCACCATACGAGCAGTACTTC. This codes for CASSEGPSAPYEQYF.

The chain uses TRBV3-1 (or the pseudogene TRBV3-2) and TRBJ2-7; weak D call: TRBD1 (6 bases). Germline V CDR1 and CDR2: LGHDT, YNNKEL (reference sequence). The V end lost 2 bases, the J end lost 6 bases, and 11 bases lay between the germline ends. This CDR3 contains 13 residues. The CDR3 sequence: CASSQLQGREQYF. Written as DNA, the CDR3 is TGTGCCAGCAGCCAATTACAGGGTCGCGAGCAGTACTTC.

This clone has a handful of counts. V is TRBV5-1 and J is TRBJ1-1, with a possible D match to TRBD1 (5 bases). V was shortened by 7 bases and J by 5 bases, with 18 bases between the two germline ends. Germline loops: CDR1 SGHRS, CDR2 YFSETQ. CDR3 length equals 14 residues. The CDR3 region has the DNA TGCGCCAGCGACCAGCAGGGCGGGGGGACTGAAGCTTTCTTT. Protein sequence: CASDQQGGGTEAFF.

DNA for the CDR3: TGTGCCAGCTCACGCCGGGGAGTGGGAGAGACCCAGTACTTC. Amino acids: CASSRRGVGETQYF. The chain joins TRBV18 to TRBJ2-5, with D possibly matching TRBD2 (5 bases). V gave up 4 bases and J gave up 4 bases, with 13 bases separating them. CDR3 size: 14 residues. Per the germline V gene, CDR1 is KGHSH and CDR2 is LQKENI. Complete variable domain (other parts from reference TRBV18 and TRBJ2-5): NAGVMQNPRHLVRRRGQEARLRCSPMKGHSHVYWYRQLPEEGLKFMVYLQKENIIDESGMPKERFSAEFPKEGPSILRIQQVVRGDSAAYFCASSRRGVGETQYFGPGTRLLVL.

The V call is TRBV29-1, the J call TRBJ1-2, with 7 nucleotides matching TRBD1. Germline CDR1 SQVTM, CDR2 ANQGSEA. Trimming at V came to 6 bases and at J to 6 bases, leaving 10 bases not matched to a gene. CDR3 size: 13 residues. CDR3 amino acids: CSVGLGQGDGYTF. The CDR3 DNA follows: TGCAGCGTAGGATTGGGGCAGGGGGATGGCTACACCTTC.

The CDR3 sequence is CASGRQGNSPLHF. CDR3 nucleotide sequence: TGTGCCAGTGGAAGACAGGGGAATTCACCCCTCCACTTT. V and J are TRBV19 and TRBJ1-6, with 8 bases lining up with TRBD1. The CDR3 extends over 13 amino acids. Germline values: CDR1 LNHDA, CDR2 SQIVND (reference sequence). Unmatched junction bases numbered 4, after V lost 8 bases and J lost 7 bases.

In this sample, this clone turned up once. This chain uses TRBV7-6 with TRBJ1-1; no definite D call. Trimming stripped 5 bases from V and 1 base from J, with 14 bases between. The CDR3 has 15 residues. Germline V gives CDR1 SGHVS, CDR2 FNYEAQ. The DNA of the CDR3 is TGTGCCAGCAGCCCGATCTCCGGTTCGAACACTGAAGCTTTCTTT. The encoded protein is CASSPISGSNTEAFF.

V and J are TRBV24-1 and TRBJ1-1; weak D call: TRBD1 (5 bases). The CDR3 covers 15 residues. CDR1 is KGHDR and CDR2 is SFDVKD in the germline V gene. The V gene lost 3 bases and the J gene lost 1 base, with 11 bases spanning the gap. In nucleotides, the CDR3 is TGTGCCACCAGTGATACCCGGGGGGGGAACACTGAAGCTTTCTTT. Protein: CATSDTRGGNTEAFF.

This clone was seen just once. The chain couples TRBV5-1 to TRBJ1-3, with 8 bases fitting TRBD1. The CDR3 is 17 residues long. Per germline, CDR1 SGHRS and CDR2 YFSETQ. V trimming: 2 bases; J trimming: 0 bases; junction bases outside the gene matches: 7. In DNA, the CDR3 is TGCGCCAGCAGCTTAGCAGGACAGGGCAACTCTGGAAACACCATATATTTT. It encodes CASSLAGQGNSGNTIYF.

The chain is built from TRBV6-5 and TRBJ2-7; a weak D match, TRBD1 (5 bases). This CDR3 is 12 amino acids long. CDR1 MNHEY and CDR2 SVGAGI come from the germline V gene. V was clipped by 6 bases and J by 7 bases, with 13 bases between them. CDR3 bases: TGTGCCAGCAGCCCGGCAGGGTCTGAGCAGTACTTC. Its protein is CASSPAGSEQYF.

This clone was detected a few times. V gene TRBV10-3 combines with J gene TRBJ1-2; 8 bases match TRBD1. CDR3 length equals 16 residues. The V segment lost 2 bases and the J segment 8 bases; nucleotides outside the gene matches: 13. Germline CDR1 and CDR2: ENHRY and SYGVKD. This CDR3 is CAISEHAGQATFGYTF. In nucleotides, the CDR3 is TGTGCCATCAGTGAGCACGCGGGACAGGCAACCTTCGGCTACACCTTC.

V and J are TRBV12-3 or TRBV12-4 and TRBJ1-2, with D hard to call. The CDR3 contains 12 residues. V was clipped by 3 bases and J by 3 bases, with 5 bases between them. The CDR3: CASSFLDYGYTF. The CDR3 DNA follows: TGTGCCAGCAGTTTTCTTGACTATGGCTACACCTTC.

The gene calls are TRBV7-6 and TRBJ1-3; a possible D gene is TRBD1 (5 bases). The CDR3 is 15 amino acids. V was cut by 8 bases and J by 0 bases, with 14 bases left in between. CDR1 and CDR2 (germline): SGHVS, FNYEAQ. CDR3 DNA sequence: TGTGCCAGCGGCCAGCGGGACGACTCTGGAAACACCATATATTTT. Translated: CASGQRDDSGNTIYF.

J is TRBJ2-2 and V is TRBV11-2; 10 bases agree with TRBD2. Unmatched junction bases numbered 5, after V lost 3 bases and J lost 4 bases. The CDR3 loop spans 16 amino acids. The germline CDR1 and CDR2 sequences are SGHAT and FQNNGV. The CDR3 loop is CASSFSGGRTTGELFF. The DNA of the CDR3 is TGTGCCAGCAGCTTTAGCGGGGGGAGGACCACCGGGGAGCTGTTTTTT. The complete variable domain, with remaining parts taken from reference TRBV11-2 and TRBJ2-2, reads EAGVAQSPRYKIIEKRQSVAFWCNPISGHATLYWYQQILGQGPKLLIQFQNNGVVDDSQLPKDRFSAERLKGVDSTLKIQPAKLEDSAVYLCASSFSGGRTTGELFFGEGSRLTVL.

The chain is built from TRBV2 and TRBJ2-5; 8 bases map to TRBD2. The CDR3 loop spans 15 amino acids. V lost 8 bases and J lost 5; bases outside the gene matches: 13. CDR1 and CDR2 (germline): SNHLY, FYNNEI. CDR3 sequence: CASGTGLVNMETQYF. The CDR3 DNA reads TGTGCCAGCGGGACGGGACTAGTGAATATGGAGACCCAGTACTTC. The complete variable domain, with remaining parts taken from reference TRBV2 and TRBJ2-5, reads EPEVTQTPSHQVTQMGQEVILRCVPISNHLYFYWYRQILGQKVEFLVSFYNNEISEKSEIFDDQFSVERPDGSNFTLKIRSTKLEDSAMYFCASGTGLVNMETQYFGPGTRLLVL.